These 28 T cell receptor beta chains were sequenced from one sample in a study of blood T cell repertoires in COVID-19. Sequenced by immunoSEQ multiplex PCR; TCRdb stores in-frame clones only, minus some. The table records nearly 400,000 clones, 89% of them present only once. Sequencing used PBMCs or T cells enriched from blood (not recorded which). Receptors were obtained from a woman in her 30s who had recovered from COVID-19.

This chain links TRBV5-6 with TRBJ1-1, with 10 bases that match TRBD1. With 3 bases clipped from V and 5 bases from J, the junction kept 7 bases outside the gene matches. The V gene's germline CDR1 is SGHDT and CDR2 YYEEEE. This CDR3 comprises 15 residues. CDR3 sequence reads: CASSYRTGGRTEAFF. The CDR3 DNA reads as TGTGCCAGCAGCTACCGGACAGGGGGACGTACTGAAGCTTTCTTT.

This clone was observed a handful of times. The chain links TRBV4-1 to TRBJ1-1; maybe TRBD1 (6 bases). Trimming left V 0 bases short and J 3 bases short, with 23 bases between. This CDR3 region has 19 residues. In germline, CDR1 is MGHRA, CDR2 YSYEKL. As DNA, the CDR3 is TGCGCCAGCAGCCAAGACACAGGACAGTCGACAGCGGAGCACACTGAAGCTTTCTTT. Residues: CASSQDTGQSTAEHTEAFF.

The chain combines TRBV19 with TRBJ1-2, with no clear D. This CDR3 region has 13 residues. The ends were cut back, 1 base at V and 8 bases at J, with 11 bases in the middle. Germline CDR1 and CDR2: LNHDA and SQIVND (reference sequence). CDR3 coding DNA: TGTGCCAGTAGTATAGGGGAGCTCCGGGGCTACACCTTC. Its protein is CASSIGELRGYTF.

This clone appeared a single time. The chain uses TRBV7-9 and TRBJ1-3; no clear D. V lost 4 bases, J lost 2 bases, and 9 bases lay in between. Germline loops: CDR1 SEHNR, CDR2 FQNEAQ (reference sequence). This CDR3 region has 14 residues. The CDR3 sequence: CASSYVRAGNTIYF. As DNA, the CDR3 is TGTGCCAGCAGCTACGTACGCGCTGGAAACACCATATATTTT.

The rearrangement uses TRBV10-3 and TRBJ1-3; 8 bases agree with TRBD1. Germline-derived CDR1 and CDR2 are ENHRY and SYGVKD. This CDR3 comprises 20 residues. After removal of 2 bases from V and 5 bases from J, the junction contained 20 bases not matched to a gene. The CDR3 region is CAISEAPRNSDRGYRNTIYF. The CDR3 DNA sequence: TGTGCCATCAGTGAGGCCCCACGAAACTCCGACAGGGGATACAGAAACACCATATATTTT.

This clone was found once. CDR3 in amino acids: CASSFSRVSYEQYF. The CDR3 bases are TGTGCCAGCAGTTTCAGCAGGGTGTCCTACGAGCAGTACTTC. The chain carries TRBV28 and TRBJ2-7; possibly TRBD1 for D (5 bases). V was trimmed by 3 bases and J by 1 base, leaving 10 bases between them. CDR3 length: 14 residues. In germline, CDR1 is MDHEN, CDR2 SYDVKM.

The V and J genes are TRBV5-5 and TRBJ1-6; TRBD1 aligns across 9 bases. The CDR3 has 14 amino acids. Germline V gives CDR1 SGHKS, CDR2 YYEKEE (reference sequence). After removal of 6 bases from V and 6 bases from J, the junction contained 4 bases not matched to a gene. CDR3 in amino acids: CASTRTGANSPLHF. CDR3 sequence (DNA): TGTGCCAGCACCCGGACAGGGGCTAATTCACCCCTCCACTTT.

This clone was seen a handful of times. The V gene is TRBV5-8, the J gene TRBJ1-6; D not certain. Looked up from germline, CDR1 is SGHTS and CDR2 is YDEGEE. The CDR3 length is 15 residues. V lost 0 bases to trimming and J lost 0 bases, with 4 bases between them. CDR3 in DNA: TGTGCCAGCAGCTTGGGGAGCTCCTATAATTCACCCCTCCACTTT. Its protein product is CASSLGSSYNSPLHF. The variable domain in full, with the rest retrieved from reference TRBV5-8 and TRBJ1-6, is EAGVTQSPTHLIKTRGQQATLRCSPISGHTSVYWYQQALGLGLQFLLWYDEGEERNRGNFPPRFSGRQFPNYSSELNVNALELEDSALYLCASSLGSSYNSPLHFGNGTRLTVT.

This chain joins TRBV4-3 and TRBJ1-2, with 8 nucleotides matching TRBD1. Unmatched junction bases numbered 12, after V lost 0 bases and J lost 9 bases. The CDR3 loop spans 16 amino acids. Germline values: CDR1 LGHNA, CDR2 YSLEER. As DNA, the CDR3 is TGCGCCAGCAGCCAAGACCTCGGACAGGGCGTACCAAGCTACACCTTC. Residues: CASSQDLGQGVPSYTF.

There are a few counts of this clone. V and J are TRBV5-1 and TRBJ1-1, with 7 nucleotides matching TRBD1. V shed 4 bases, J shed 0 bases, and the junction held 6 bases outside the gene matches. The CDR3 sequence is 15 residues long. CDR1 SGHRS and CDR2 YFSETQ come from the germline V gene. CDR3 nucleotide sequence: TGCGCCAGCAGCGAAGACAGGGCCCTGAACACTGAAGCTTTCTTT. This encodes CASSEDRALNTEAFF. The complete variable domain, with remaining parts taken from reference TRBV5-1 and TRBJ1-1, reads KAGVTQTPRYLIKTRGQQVTLSCSPISGHRSVSWYQQTPGQGLQFLFEYFSETQRNKGNFPGRFSGRQFSNSRSEMNVSTLELGDSALYLCASSEDRALNTEAFFGQGTRLTVV.

The genes are TRBV28 and TRBJ2-6, with D maybe TRBD1 (5 bases). This CDR3 is 16 amino acids long. Germline V CDR1 and CDR2: MDHEN, SYDVKM. Deletions cut 5 bases from V and 0 bases from J, with 11 bases between. The CDR3 DNA reads TGTGCCAGCAGTGGACATATAGGCTCTGGGGCCAACGTCCTGACTTTC. It translates to CASSGHIGSGANVLTF.

The V and J genes are TRBV24-1 and TRBJ2-7; D perhaps matches TRBD1 (6 bases). The germline CDR1 and CDR2 sequences are KGHDR and SFDVKD. The CDR3 loop spans 13 amino acids. The V end was cut by 7 bases, the J end by 6 bases, with 15 bases between. The CDR3 DNA is TGTGCCACCAGCAAACAGGGTTCGTTCGAGCAGTACTTC. This translates into CATSKQGSFEQYF.

The chain recombines TRBV3-1 (or the pseudogene TRBV3-2) with TRBJ2-3, with 9 bases matching TRBD2. J gave up 6 bases and V 4 bases, and 2 bases lay outside the gene matches. The CDR3 spans 13 residues. Germline V gives CDR1 LGHDT, CDR2 YNNKEL (reference sequence). CDR3 protein: CASSLGLADTQYF. CDR3 sequence (DNA): TGTGCCAGCAGCCTGGGACTAGCTGATACGCAGTATTTT.

This chain joins TRBV5-1 and TRBJ2-7; 8 bases are shared with TRBD2. The length of the CDR3 is 15 residues. Germline V gene data show CDR1 as SGHRS and CDR2 as YFSETQ. Unmatched junction bases numbered 5, after V lost 0 bases and J lost 3 bases. The CDR3 DNA follows: TGCGCCAGCAGCTTGGAAGCGGGGGCCAACTACGAGCAGTACTTC. Translating gives CASSLEAGANYEQYF.

J is TRBJ2-3 and V is TRBV6-1, with 8 bases identical to TRBD1. V shed 4 bases, J shed 0 bases, and the junction held 6 bases outside the gene matches. Germline CDR1 MNHNS, CDR2 SASEGT. The CDR3 has 16 residues. CDR3 nucleotides: TGTGCCAGCAGTGCGTACAGGGGGTCTAGCACAGATACGCAGTATTTT. Translated, it gives CASSAYRGSSTDTQYF.

The genes are TRBV6-2 or TRBV6-3 and TRBJ2-7; 12 bases align to TRBD2. The V gene's germline CDR1 is MNHEY and CDR2 SVGEGT. Germline trimming cut 5 bases from V and 8 bases from J; bases unmatched to any gene: 10. The CDR3 runs 15 residues. The CDR3 nucleotides are TGTGCCAGCAGTACCCCTAGCGGGAGGGCCTGGAAGCAGTACTTC. This translates into CASSTPSGRAWKQYF.

The chain combines TRBV2 with TRBJ1-5; D remains unclear. CDR1 and CDR2 (germline): SNHLY, FYNNEI. The CDR3 contains 13 residues. V lost 6 bases, J lost 0 bases, and 6 bases lay in between. The CDR3 loop reads CASRQYSNQPQHF. In nucleotides, the CDR3 is TGTGCCAGCAGGCAGTATAGCAATCAGCCCCAGCATTTT.

This clone was seen more than once but under ten times. The J gene is TRBJ2-5, the V gene TRBV30, with D possibly TRBD1 on 6 matching bases. Deletions cut 1 base from V and 2 bases from J, with 11 bases between. CDR1 is GTSNPN and CDR2 is SVGIG in the germline V gene (reference sequence). The CDR3 spans 14 residues. The CDR3 protein is CAWSAGTTQETQYF. The CDR3 region has the DNA TGTGCCTGGAGTGCCGGGACAACTCAAGAGACCCAGTACTTC.

The rearrangement uses TRBV28 and TRBJ2-1; D gene unclear. This CDR3 spans 16 amino acids. Between the trimmed V and J ends, which lost 3 bases and 0 bases, there was a span of 12 bases. Germline CDR1 is MDHEN and CDR2 is SYDVKM. The CDR3 spells CASSLMVASSYNEQFF. CDR3 nucleotides: TGTGCCAGCAGTTTGATGGTGGCAAGCTCCTACAATGAGCAGTTCTTC. Full variable domain (outside the CDR3, taken from reference TRBV28 and TRBJ2-1): DVKVTQSSRYLVKRTGEKVFLECVQDMDHENMFWYRQDPGLGLRLIYFSYDVKMKEKGDIPEGYSVSREKKERFSLILESASTNQTSMYLCASSLMVASSYNEQFFGPGTRLTVL.

This clone was recorded a few times. J is TRBJ2-7 and V is TRBV19, with D perhaps TRBD1 (6 bases). The CDR3 length is 15 residues. Germline CDR1 and CDR2: LNHDA and SQIVND (reference sequence). V lost 4 bases to trimming and J lost 4 bases, with 17 bases between them. The DNA of the CDR3 is TGTGCCAGTAGTAAATCGGACAGCGGCCCTTACGAGCAGTACTTC. Protein sequence: CASSKSDSGPYEQYF.

The CDR3 here is CASSLVGTVVYEQYF. CDR3 DNA sequence: TGTGCCAGCAGCTTAGTAGGGACAGTCGTCTACGAGCAGTACTTC. This rearrangement joins TRBV7-2 to TRBJ2-7; 7 bases line up with TRBD1. CDR1 and CDR2 from the germline V gene are SGHTA and FQGNSA. This CDR3 comprises 15 residues. After removal of 1 base from V and 3 bases from J, the junction contained 6 bases not matched to a gene.

This clone was observed once. The V call is TRBV28, the J call TRBJ2-7, with no clear D. The V end was cut by 6 bases, the J end by 4 bases, with 13 bases between. CDR3 length: 13 amino acids. CDR1 MDHEN and CDR2 SYDVKM come from the germline V gene. DNA of the CDR3: TGTGCCAGCAGCCCCCTGTCGGGTTACGAGCAGTACTTC. Translation gives CASSPLSGYEQYF.

The gene calls are TRBV6-2 or TRBV6-3 and TRBJ1-5, with TRBD1 matching 8 bases. The trim removed 6 bases at V and 4 bases at J, leaving 2 bases unmatched. Germline V lookup: CDR1 MNHEY, CDR2 SVGEGT. This CDR3 region has 13 residues. CDR3 residues: CASSRQGNQPQHF. CDR3 bases: TGTGCCAGCAGCCGACAGGGGAATCAGCCCCAGCATTTT.

This chain joins TRBV18 and TRBJ2-1; D gene uncertain. Trimming took 3 bases from V and 6 from J, leaving 6 bases between them. Germline lookup yields CDR1 KGHSH and CDR2 LQKENI. The CDR3 is 12 residues long. The CDR3 here is CASSPVVNEQFF. CDR3 DNA sequence: TGTGCCAGCTCACCTGTCGTCAATGAGCAGTTCTTC. The complete variable domain, with remaining parts taken from reference TRBV18 and TRBJ2-1, reads NAGVMQNPRHLVRRRGQEARLRCSPMKGHSHVYWYRQLPEEGLKFMVYLQKENIIDESGMPKERFSAEFPKEGPSILRIQQVVRGDSAAYFCASSPVVNEQFFGPGTRLTVL.

This sequence joins TRBV6-1 and TRBJ1-1, with D unclear. The ends were cut back, 3 bases at V and 1 base at J, with 3 bases in the middle. Germline V gives CDR1 MNHNS, CDR2 SASEGT. This CDR3 is 12 amino acids long. In DNA, the CDR3 is TGTGCCAGCAGTGAGGCGAACACTGAAGCTTTCTTT. Translated: CASSEANTEAFF.

The table lists this clone with a count of one. The CDR3 region is CAWSPWTSVKNEQFF. CDR3 DNA: TGTGCCTGGAGTCCTTGGACTAGCGTTAAGAATGAGCAGTTCTTC. The chain combines TRBV30 with TRBJ2-1, with TRBD2 matching 9 bases. Trimming removed 2 bases from V and 7 bases from J; junction bases left unmatched: 9. Germline CDR1 and CDR2: GTSNPN and SVGIG (reference sequence). The CDR3 has 15 amino acids.

The DNA of the CDR3 is TGTGCCAGCAGCCATGGGACTAGCGATGAGCAGTTCTTC. Translated: CASSHGTSDEQFF. V gene TRBV7-8 combines with J gene TRBJ2-1; 10 positions match TRBD2. The V and J ends lost 5 bases and 8 bases, in that order; junction bases with no gene match: 3. The CDR3 is 13 amino acids. Germline V gene sequence: CDR1 SGHVS, CDR2 FQNEAQ.

The chain links TRBV3-1 (or the pseudogene TRBV3-2) to TRBJ2-6; 12 bases agree with TRBD2. Trimming at V came to 2 bases and at J to 2 bases, leaving 1 base not matched to a gene. Germline CDR1 is LGHDT and CDR2 is YNNKEL (reference sequence). The CDR3 has 17 amino acids. CDR3 residues: CASSQLAGGPGANVLTF. The DNA of the CDR3 is TGTGCCAGCAGCCAACTAGCGGGGGGGCCTGGGGCCAACGTCCTGACTTTC.